This T cell receptor beta chain was recorded in a study of blood T cells in healthy people across ages. About the research overall: About one barcoded beta molecule per two T cells was captured by template switching. Whole-study findings and limits: Aged donors had fewer naive CD4+ cells and lower diversity than long-lived donors. In older individuals, TCR beta diversity per million T cells was lower, falling roughly linearly with age.

As concerns this clonotype: Its matching antigen is unknown.

This CDR3 is built from 13 residues. Per the germline V gene, CDR1 is MNHNS and CDR2 is SASEGT. With 2 bases removed from V and 4 bases from J, the gap between germline ends came to 8 bases. Then a second PCR, running about 6 to 11 cycles, was carried out with a sample-barcoded 5' primer and a J-beta primer mix. Per-sample output comprised a minimum of 2.5 million paired-end reads containing CDR3. TCRdb recomputed calls from the 5' RACE reads with MiXCR, one row per CDR3 protein. The repertoire includes about 1.4 million distinct CDR3 sequences, around 59% of them detected once, and approximately 7% sits in the top ten.

The chain employs TRBV6-1 and TRBJ1-2; no clear D. The clonotype comes from a man aged 18-30 years in good health. Sequenced sample: blood. The CDR3 reads CASSETLSYGYTF. DNA of the CDR3: TGTGCCAGCAGTGAAACACTCAGCTATGGCTACACCTTC.